Following are 3 T cell receptor beta chains from one sample sequenced in a study of blood T cell repertoires in COVID-19. Profiled with immunoSEQ multiplex PCR; TCRdb holds only in-frame clones, not every one. The sample contains 95,000 to 110,000 clones, about nine tenths of which appear only once. Sequences were obtained from peripheral blood. The receptors come from a woman aged 80 or older in a cohort sampled during active COVID-19.

This clone came up a few times. The rearrangement joins TRBV10-2 to TRBJ1-5; TRBD1 might be the D (5 bases). CDR1 WSHSY and CDR2 SAAADI come from the germline V gene. This CDR3 is 14 amino acids long. The V end was cut by 1 base, the J end by 7 bases, with 11 bases between. Written as DNA, the CDR3 is TGCGCCAGCAGTGAGTGGGGGGGTCGGCAGCCCCAGCATTTT. Amino acid sequence: CASSEWGGRQPQHF.

The chain carries TRBV28 and TRBJ2-3, with 11 nucleotides matching TRBD2. V dropped 5 bases and J dropped 2; count of bases not matched to a gene: 6. CDR1 and CDR2 from the germline V gene are MDHEN and SYDVKM. The CDR3 contains 16 residues. Here the CDR3 reads CASSPTSGSTTDTQYF. The CDR3 DNA reads as TGTGCCAGCAGTCCCACTAGCGGGAGTACCACAGATACGCAGTATTTT. Using reference TRBV28 and TRBJ2-3 for the parts outside the CDR3, the full variable domain is DVKVTQSSRYLVKRTGEKVFLECVQDMDHENMFWYRQDPGLGLRLIYFSYDVKMKEKGDIPEGYSVSREKKERFSLILESASTNQTSMYLCASSPTSGSTTDTQYFGPGTRLTVL.

The CDR3: CASSLKSRTRLTDTQYF. Written as DNA, the CDR3 is TGCGCCAGCAGCTTGAAATCCCGGACTCGCCTCACAGATACGCAGTATTTT. V usage is TRBV5-1 and J usage is TRBJ2-3, with D possibly matching TRBD2 (5 bases). Looked up from germline, CDR1 is SGHRS and CDR2 is YFSETQ. The CDR3 is 17 residues long. Trimming took off 1 base at V and 2 bases at J, with 17 bases between the two ends. The variable domain in full, with the rest retrieved from reference TRBV5-1 and TRBJ2-3, is KAGVTQTPRYLIKTRGQQVTLSCSPISGHRSVSWYQQTPGQGLQFLFEYFSETQRNKGNFPGRFSGRQFSNSRSEMNVSTLELGDSALYLCASSLKSRTRLTDTQYFGPGTRLTVL.